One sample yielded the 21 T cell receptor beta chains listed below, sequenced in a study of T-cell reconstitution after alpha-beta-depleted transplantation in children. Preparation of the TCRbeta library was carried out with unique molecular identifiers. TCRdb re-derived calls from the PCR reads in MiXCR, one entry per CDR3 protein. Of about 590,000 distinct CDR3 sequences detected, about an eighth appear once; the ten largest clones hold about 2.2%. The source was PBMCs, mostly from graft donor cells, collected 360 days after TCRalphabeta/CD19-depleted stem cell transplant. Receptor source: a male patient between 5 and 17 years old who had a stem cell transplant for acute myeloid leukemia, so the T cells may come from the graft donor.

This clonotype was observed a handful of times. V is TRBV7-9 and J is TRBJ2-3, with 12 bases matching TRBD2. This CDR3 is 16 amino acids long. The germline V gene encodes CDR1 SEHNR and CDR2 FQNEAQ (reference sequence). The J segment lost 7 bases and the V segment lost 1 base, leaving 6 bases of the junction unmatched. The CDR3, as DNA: TGTGCCAGCAGCTTAGGACTAGCGGGAGAAGTCTATACGCAGTATTTT. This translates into CASSLGLAGEVYTQYF.

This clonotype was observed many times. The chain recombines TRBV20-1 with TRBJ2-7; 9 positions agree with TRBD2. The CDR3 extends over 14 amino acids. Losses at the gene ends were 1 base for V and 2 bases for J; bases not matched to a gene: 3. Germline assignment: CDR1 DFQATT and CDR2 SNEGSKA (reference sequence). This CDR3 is CSARGAGGTYEQYF. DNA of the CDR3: TGCAGTGCTAGAGGAGCGGGAGGTACCTACGAGCAGTACTTC.

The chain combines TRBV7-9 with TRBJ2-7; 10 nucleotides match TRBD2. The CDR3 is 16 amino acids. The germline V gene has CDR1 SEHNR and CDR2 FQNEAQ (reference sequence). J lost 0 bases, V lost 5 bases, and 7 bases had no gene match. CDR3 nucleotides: TGTGCCAGCAGCGCGGTTAGCGGGAGGAGCTCCTACGAGCAGTACTTC. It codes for CASSAVSGRSSYEQYF.

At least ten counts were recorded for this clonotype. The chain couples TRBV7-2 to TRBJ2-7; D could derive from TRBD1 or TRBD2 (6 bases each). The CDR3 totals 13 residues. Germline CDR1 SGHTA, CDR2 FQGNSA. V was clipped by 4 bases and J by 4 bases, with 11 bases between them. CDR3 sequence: CASSSRGLYEQYF. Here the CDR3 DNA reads TGTGCCAGCAGCTCCAGGGGACTTTACGAGCAGTACTTC.

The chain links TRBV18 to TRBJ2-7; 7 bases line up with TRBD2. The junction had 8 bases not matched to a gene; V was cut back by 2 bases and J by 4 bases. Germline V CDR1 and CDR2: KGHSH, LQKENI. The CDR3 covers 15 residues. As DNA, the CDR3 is TGTGCCAGCTCACCATTGGCGGGAGAGGTTTACGAGCAGTACTTC. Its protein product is CASSPLAGEVYEQYF. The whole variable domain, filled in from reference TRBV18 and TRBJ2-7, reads NAGVMQNPRHLVRRRGQEARLRCSPMKGHSHVYWYRQLPEEGLKFMVYLQKENIIDESGMPKERFSAEFPKEGPSILRIQQVVRGDSAAYFCASSPLAGEVYEQYFGPGTRLTVT.

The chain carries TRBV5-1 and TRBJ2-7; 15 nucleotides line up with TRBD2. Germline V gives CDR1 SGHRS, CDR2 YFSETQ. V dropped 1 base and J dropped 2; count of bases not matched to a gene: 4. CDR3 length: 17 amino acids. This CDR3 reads CASSLKGLAGGTYEQYF. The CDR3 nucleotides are TGCGCCAGCAGCTTGAAGGGACTAGCGGGAGGTACCTACGAGCAGTACTTC.

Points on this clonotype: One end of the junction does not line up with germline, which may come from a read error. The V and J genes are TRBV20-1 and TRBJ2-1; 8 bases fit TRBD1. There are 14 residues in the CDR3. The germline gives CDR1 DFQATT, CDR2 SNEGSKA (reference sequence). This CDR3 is CSAKDREFPNERFF. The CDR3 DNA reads TGCAGTGCCAAGGACAGGGAATTCCCAAATGAGCGGTTCTTC.

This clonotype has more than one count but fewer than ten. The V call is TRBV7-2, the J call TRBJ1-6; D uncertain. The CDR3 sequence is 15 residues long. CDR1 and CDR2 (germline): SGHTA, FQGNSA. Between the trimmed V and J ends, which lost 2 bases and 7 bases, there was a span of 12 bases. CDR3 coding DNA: TGTGCCAGCAGCTTACAAGGCAGCCTGAATTCACCCCTCCACTTT. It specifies CASSLQGSLNSPLHF.

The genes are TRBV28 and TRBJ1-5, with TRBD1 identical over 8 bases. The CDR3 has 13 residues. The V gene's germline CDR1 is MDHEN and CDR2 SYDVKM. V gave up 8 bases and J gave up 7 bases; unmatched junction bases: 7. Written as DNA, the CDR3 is TGTGCCAGCCGCGGACAGGGCGGCCAGCCCCAGCATTTT. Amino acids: CASRGQGGQPQHF.

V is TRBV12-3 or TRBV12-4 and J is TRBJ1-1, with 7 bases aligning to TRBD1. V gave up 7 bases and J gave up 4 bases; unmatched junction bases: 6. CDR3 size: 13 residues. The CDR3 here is CASNLGQTTEAFF. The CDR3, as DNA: TGTGCCAGCAACCTGGGACAGACCACTGAAGCTTTCTTT.

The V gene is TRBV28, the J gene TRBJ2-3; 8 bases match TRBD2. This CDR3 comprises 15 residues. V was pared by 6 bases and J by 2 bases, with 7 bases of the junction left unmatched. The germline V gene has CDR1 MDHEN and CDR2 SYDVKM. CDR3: CASSTTSGFTDTQYF. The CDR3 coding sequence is TGTGCCAGCAGCACTACTAGCGGTTTCACAGATACGCAGTATTTT.

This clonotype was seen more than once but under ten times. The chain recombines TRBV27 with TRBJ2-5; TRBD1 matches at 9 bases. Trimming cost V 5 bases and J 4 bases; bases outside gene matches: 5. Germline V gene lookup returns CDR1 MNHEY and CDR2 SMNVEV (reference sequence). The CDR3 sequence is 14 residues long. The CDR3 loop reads CASSPRQGGETQYF. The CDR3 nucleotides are TGTGCCAGCAGTCCTAGACAGGGGGGAGAGACCCAGTACTTC.

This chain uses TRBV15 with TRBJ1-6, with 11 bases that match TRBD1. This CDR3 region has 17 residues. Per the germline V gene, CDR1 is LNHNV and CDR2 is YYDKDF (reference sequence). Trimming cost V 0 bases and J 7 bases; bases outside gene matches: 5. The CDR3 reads CATSREPGQGENSPLHF. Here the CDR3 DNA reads TGTGCCACCAGCAGAGAGCCGGGACAGGGGGAAAATTCACCCCTCCACTTT.

CDR3 amino acids: CASSVFRSQPQHF. As DNA, the CDR3 is TGTGCCAGCAGTGTATTCAGGTCCCAGCCCCAGCATTTT. The chain joins TRBV28 to TRBJ1-5, with D uncertain. The CDR3 runs 13 residues. Trimming took off 5 bases at V and 7 bases at J, with 12 bases between the two ends. CDR1 and CDR2 (germline): MDHEN, SYDVKM.

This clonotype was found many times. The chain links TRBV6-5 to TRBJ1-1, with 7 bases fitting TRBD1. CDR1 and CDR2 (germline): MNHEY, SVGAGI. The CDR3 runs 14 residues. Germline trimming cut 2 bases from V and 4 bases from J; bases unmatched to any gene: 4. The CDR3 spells CASSYVSGGTEAFF. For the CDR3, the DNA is TGTGCCAGCAGTTACGTTTCAGGGGGCACTGAAGCTTTCTTT.

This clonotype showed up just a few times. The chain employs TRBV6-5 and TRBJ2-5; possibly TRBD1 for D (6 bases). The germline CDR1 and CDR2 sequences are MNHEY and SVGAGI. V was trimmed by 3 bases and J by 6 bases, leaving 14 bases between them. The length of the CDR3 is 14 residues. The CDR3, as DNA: TGTGCCAGCAGTTATTCAGGGGAACTAAAGACCCAGTACTTC. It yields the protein CASSYSGELKTQYF.

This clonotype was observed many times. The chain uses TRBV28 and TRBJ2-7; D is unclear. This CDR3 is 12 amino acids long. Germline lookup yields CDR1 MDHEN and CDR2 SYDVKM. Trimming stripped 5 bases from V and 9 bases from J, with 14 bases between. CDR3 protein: CASSPPFLRQYF. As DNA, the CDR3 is TGTGCCAGCAGTCCCCCCTTCCTGAGGCAGTACTTC.

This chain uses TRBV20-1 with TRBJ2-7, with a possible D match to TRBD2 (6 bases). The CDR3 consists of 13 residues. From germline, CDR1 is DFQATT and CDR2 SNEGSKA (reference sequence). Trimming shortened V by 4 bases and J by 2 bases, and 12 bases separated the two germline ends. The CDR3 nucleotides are TGCAGTGCTACAAGGACTACCACCTACGAGCAGTACTTC. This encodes CSATRTTTYEQYF.

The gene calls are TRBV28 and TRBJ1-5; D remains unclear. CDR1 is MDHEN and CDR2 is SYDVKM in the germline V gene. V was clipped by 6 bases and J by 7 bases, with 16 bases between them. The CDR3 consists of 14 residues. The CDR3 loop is CASSLPLPGQPQHF. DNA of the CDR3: TGTGCCAGCAGCCTTCCACTGCCGGGACAGCCCCAGCATTTT.

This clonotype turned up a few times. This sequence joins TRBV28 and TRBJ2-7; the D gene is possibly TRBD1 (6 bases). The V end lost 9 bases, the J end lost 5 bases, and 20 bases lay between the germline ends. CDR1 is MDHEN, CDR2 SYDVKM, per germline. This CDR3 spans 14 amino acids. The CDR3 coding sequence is TGTGCCAGTCTATCGCACAGGGCTCTCGACGAGCAGTACTTC. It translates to CASLSHRALDEQYF.

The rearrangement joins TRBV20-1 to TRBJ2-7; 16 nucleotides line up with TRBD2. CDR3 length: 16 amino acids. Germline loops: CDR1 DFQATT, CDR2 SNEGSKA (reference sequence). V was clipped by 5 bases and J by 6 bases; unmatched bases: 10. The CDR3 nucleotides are TGCAGTGCTCAATCGGGACTAGCGGGAGGGCCGGTCGAGCAGTACTTC. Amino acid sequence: CSAQSGLAGGPVEQYF.